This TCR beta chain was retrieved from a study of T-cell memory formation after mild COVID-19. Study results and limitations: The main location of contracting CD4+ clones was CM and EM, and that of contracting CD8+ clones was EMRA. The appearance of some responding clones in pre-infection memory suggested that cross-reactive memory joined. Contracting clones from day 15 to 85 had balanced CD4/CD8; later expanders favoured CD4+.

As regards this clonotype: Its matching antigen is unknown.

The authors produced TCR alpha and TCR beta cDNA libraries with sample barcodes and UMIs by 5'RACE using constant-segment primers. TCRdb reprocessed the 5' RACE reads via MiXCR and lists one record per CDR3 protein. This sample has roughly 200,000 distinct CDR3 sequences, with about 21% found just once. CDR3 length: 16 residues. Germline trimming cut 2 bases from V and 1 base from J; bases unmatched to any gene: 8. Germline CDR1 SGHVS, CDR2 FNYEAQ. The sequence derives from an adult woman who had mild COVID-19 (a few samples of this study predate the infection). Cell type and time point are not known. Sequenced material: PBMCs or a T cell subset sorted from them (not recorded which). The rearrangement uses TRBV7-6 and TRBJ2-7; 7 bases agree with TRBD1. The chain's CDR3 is CASSLSEGAMSYEQYF. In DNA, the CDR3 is TGTGCCAGCAGCTTATCTGAGGGGGCCATGTCCTACGAGCAGTACTTC.